This TCR beta chain was found in a study of blood T cell repertoires in COVID-19 (dated by TCRdb to about 2020). General notes on the study: Collaborator samples came from the United States, Italy and Spain and covered acute and convalescent phases of COVID-19. A freely available public database, intended as a resource for researchers studying the immune response to SARS-CoV-2, is where the repertoires were released. The dataset comprised deeply sampled blood TCRbeta repertoires from subjects exposed to, actively infected with, or recovered from COVID-19. Samples were obtained from the ongoing ImmuneRACE study (first 160 participants) and from over 1,000 subjects provided by 6 global collaborators. The material from the prospective study consisted of cDNA or gDNA derived from T cells, B-cell-depleted T cells, or PBMCs. Nearly every sample came with metadata listing a de-identified subject ID, COVID-19 status, age in years and sex. Where HLA class I and class II types were available, the types were taken from metadata supplied by the sample provider, not from assay-based typing. General conclusions and limits of the study: How much clinical and demographic metadata was included differed by source and by participant, and the metadata was provided uncurated.

Turning to this clone: The antigen this receptor binds is unknown. The DNA is left out, because the CDR3 cannot be placed on it with certainty; the CDR3 is given as TCRdb lists it.

The immunoSEQ Assay, a bias-controlled multiplex PCR, was used to amplify TCRbeta CDR3 regions from genomic DNA. Under the source paper's analysis protocol: Nucleated cell counts per sample were estimated from amplification of reference gene primers within the assay. To quantify the absolute abundance of each unique TCRbeta CDR3 rearrangement, sequence reads were collapsed and filtered. Productive Simpson clonality was computed per sample as the square root of Simpson's diversity index over productive rearrangements. TCRdb took over this immuneACCESS table, retaining in-frame rearrangements with V and J assigned. Such tables are incomplete; in checked studies, under half of the missing clones stem from an unresolved V gene, and the remainder is unexplained. D and trimming come from the DNA, and the V and J calls and clone size come from that table. The sample table records some 120,000 clones; 75% to 85% of these occur just once. Over 15% of the sample is held by the ten biggest clonotypes.

Each collaborating institution followed its own protocols to collect whole blood in K2EDTA tubes. For TCRbeta analysis, collaborator samples were shipped as frozen whole blood, as isolated PBMCs, or as DNA extracted from either sample type. Reading from cysteine to phenylalanine, the CDR3 counts 16 amino acids. The germline V gene encodes CDR1 MDHEN and CDR2 SYDVKM. Here the chain combines TRBV28 and TRBJ2-3; TRBD1 reflects the table's D call only, with no check against the DNA. The source of this sequence is a man older than 75 with acute or convalescent COVID-19. Sequencing was carried out using peripheral blood. The CDR3 loop reads CASSFGPGDLSDTQYF.